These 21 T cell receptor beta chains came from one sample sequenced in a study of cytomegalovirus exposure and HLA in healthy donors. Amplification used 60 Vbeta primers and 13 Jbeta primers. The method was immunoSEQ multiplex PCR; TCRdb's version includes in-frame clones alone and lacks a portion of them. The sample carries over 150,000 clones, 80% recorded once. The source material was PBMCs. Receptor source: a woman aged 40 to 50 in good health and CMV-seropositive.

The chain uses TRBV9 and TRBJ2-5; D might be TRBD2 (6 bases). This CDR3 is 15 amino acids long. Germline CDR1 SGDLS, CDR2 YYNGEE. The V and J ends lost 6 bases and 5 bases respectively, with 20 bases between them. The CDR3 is CASNEFGAGGETQYF. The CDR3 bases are TGTGCCAGCAACGAATTCGGGGCTGGGGGGGAGACCCAGTACTTC.

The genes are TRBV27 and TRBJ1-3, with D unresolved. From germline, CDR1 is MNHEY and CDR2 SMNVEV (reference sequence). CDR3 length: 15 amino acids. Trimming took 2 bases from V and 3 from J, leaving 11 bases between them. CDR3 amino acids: CASSLTWASGNTIYF. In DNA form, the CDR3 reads TGTGCCAGCAGTTTAACGTGGGCGAGTGGAAACACCATATATTTT.

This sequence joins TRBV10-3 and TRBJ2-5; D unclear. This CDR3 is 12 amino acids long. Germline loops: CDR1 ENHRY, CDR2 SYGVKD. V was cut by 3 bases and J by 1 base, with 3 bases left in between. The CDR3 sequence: CAISELQETQYF. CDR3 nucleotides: TGTGCCATCAGTGAACTCCAAGAGACCCAGTACTTC.

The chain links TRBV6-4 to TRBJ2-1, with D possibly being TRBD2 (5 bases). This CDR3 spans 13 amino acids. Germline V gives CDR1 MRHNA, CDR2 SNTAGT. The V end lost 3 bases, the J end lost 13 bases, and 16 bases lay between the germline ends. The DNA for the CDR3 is TGTGCCAGCAGTGATTACGAGGGTACAAAACAGTTCTTC. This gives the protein CASSDYEGTKQFF.

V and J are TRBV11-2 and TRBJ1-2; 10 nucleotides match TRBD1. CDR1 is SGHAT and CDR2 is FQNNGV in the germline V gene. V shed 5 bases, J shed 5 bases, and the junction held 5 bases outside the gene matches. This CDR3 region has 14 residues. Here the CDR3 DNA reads TGTGCCAGCAGCAAGACAGGGGGCTTGTATGGCTACACCTTC. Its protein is CASSKTGGLYGYTF.

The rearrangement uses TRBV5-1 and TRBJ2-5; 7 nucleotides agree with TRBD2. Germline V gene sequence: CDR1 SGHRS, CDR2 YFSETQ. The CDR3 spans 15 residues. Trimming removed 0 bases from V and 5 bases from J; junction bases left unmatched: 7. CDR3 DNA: TGCGCCAGCAGCTTGGTTGGCGGGAGTGTGGAGACCCAGTACTTC. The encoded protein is CASSLVGGSVETQYF.

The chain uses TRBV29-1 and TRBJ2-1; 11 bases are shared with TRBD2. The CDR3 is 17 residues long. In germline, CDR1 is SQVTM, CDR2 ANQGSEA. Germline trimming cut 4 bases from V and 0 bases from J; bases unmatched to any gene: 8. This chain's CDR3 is CSVVVPSGRRSYNEQFF. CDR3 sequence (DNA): TGCAGCGTTGTGGTTCCTAGCGGGAGGCGCTCCTACAATGAGCAGTTCTTC.

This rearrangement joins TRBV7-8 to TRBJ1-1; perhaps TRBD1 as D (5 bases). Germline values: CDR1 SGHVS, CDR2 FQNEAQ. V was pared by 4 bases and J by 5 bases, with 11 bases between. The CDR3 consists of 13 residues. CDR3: CASSSPGGTEAFF. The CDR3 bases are TGTGCCAGCAGCTCACCCGGGGGGACTGAAGCTTTCTTT.

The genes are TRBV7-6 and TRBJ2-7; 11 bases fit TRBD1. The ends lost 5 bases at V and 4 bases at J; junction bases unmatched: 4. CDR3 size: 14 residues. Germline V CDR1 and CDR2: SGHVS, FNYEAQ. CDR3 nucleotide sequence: TGTGCCAGCAGCCCCCGGGACAGGGGGTACGAGCAGTACTTC. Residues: CASSPRDRGYEQYF.

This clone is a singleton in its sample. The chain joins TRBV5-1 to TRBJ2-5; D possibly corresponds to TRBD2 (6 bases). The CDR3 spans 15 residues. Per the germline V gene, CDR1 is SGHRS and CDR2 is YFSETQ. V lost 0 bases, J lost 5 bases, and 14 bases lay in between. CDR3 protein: CASSLEGAGGETQYF. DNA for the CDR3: TGCGCCAGCAGCTTGGAAGGGGCTGGAGGGGAGACCCAGTACTTC.

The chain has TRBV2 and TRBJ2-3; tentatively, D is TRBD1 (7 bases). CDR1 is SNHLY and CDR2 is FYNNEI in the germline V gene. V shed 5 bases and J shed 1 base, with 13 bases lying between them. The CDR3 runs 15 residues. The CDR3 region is CASSRQGGGTDTQYF. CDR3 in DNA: TGTGCCAGCAGTAGACAGGGCGGGGGCACAGATACGCAGTATTTT.

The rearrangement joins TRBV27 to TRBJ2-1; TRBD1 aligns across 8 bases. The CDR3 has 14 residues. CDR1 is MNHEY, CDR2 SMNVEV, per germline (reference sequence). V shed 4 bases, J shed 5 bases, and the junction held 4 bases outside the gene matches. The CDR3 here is CASSSRTGNNEQFF. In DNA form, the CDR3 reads TGTGCCAGCAGTTCAAGGACAGGGAACAATGAGCAGTTCTTC.

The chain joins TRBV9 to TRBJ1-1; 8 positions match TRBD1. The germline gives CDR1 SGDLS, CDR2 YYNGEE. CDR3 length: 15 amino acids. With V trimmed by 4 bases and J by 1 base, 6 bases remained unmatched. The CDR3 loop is CASSPGQGANTEAFF. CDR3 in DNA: TGTGCCAGCAGCCCCGGTCAGGGGGCGAACACTGAAGCTTTCTTT.

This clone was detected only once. The CDR3 DNA reads TGTGCCAGCTTAAGCGAAACAACAGATACGCAGTATTTT. Its protein product is CASLSETTDTQYF. V is TRBV2 and J is TRBJ2-3; no reliable D call. The germline gives CDR1 SNHLY, CDR2 FYNNEI. V was cut by 8 bases and J by 3 bases, with 12 bases left in between. The CDR3 loop spans 13 amino acids. Supplemented by reference TRBV2 and TRBJ2-3, the full variable domain reads EPEVTQTPSHQVTQMGQEVILRCVPISNHLYFYWYRQILGQKVEFLVSFYNNEISEKSEIFDDQFSVERPDGSNFTLKIRSTKLEDSAMYFCASLSETTDTQYFGPGTRLTVL.

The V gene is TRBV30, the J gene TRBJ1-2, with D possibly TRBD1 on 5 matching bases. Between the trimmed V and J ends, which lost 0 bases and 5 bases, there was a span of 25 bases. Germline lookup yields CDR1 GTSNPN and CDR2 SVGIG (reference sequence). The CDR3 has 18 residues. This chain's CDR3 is CAWSVRILRRGGRYGYTF. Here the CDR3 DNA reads TGTGCCTGGAGTGTAAGGATCCTTAGGCGGGGGGGACGGTATGGCTACACCTTC.

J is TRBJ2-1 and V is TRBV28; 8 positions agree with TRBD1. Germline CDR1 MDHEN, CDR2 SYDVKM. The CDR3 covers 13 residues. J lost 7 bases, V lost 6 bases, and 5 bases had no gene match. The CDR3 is CASRRTGNNEQFF. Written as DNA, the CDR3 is TGTGCCAGCAGAAGGACAGGGAATAATGAGCAGTTCTTC.

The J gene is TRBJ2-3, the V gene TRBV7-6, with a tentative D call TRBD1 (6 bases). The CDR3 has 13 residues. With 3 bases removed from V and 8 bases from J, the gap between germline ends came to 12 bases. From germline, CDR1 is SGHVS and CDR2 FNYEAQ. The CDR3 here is CASSLVTGGTQYF. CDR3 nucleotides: TGTGCCAGCAGCTTGGTGACAGGCGGTACGCAGTATTTT.

This CDR3 reads CASSPGLPYGYTF. The CDR3 nucleotides are TGTGCCAGCAGCCCGGGACTCCCGTATGGCTACACCTTC. The chain recombines TRBV6-5 with TRBJ1-2; D may be TRBD1 (5 bases). Trimming removed 6 bases from V and 5 bases from J, with 13 bases in between. CDR1 and CDR2 (germline): MNHEY, SVGAGI. The CDR3 is 13 residues long.

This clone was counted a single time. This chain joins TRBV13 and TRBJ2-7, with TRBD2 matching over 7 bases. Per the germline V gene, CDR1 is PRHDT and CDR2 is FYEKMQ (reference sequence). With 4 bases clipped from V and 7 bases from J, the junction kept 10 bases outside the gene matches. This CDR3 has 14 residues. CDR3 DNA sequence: TGTGCCAGCAGCTCTAGCGGATCCCTGGGGGAGCAGTACTTC. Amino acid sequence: CASSSSGSLGEQYF.

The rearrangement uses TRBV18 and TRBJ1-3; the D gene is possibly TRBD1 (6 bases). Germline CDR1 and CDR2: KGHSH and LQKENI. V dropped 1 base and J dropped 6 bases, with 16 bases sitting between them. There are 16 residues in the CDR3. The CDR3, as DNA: TGTGCCAGCTCACCACTACAGGGCATTGATGCAAACACCATATATTTT. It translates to CASSPLQGIDANTIYF.

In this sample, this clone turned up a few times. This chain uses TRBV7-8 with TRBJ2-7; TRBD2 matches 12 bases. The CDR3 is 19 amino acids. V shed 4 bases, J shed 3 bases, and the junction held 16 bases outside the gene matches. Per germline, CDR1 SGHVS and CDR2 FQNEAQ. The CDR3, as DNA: TGTGCCAGCAGCTCATACCGAATTTCACTAGCGGGAGGAGGCTACGAGCAGTACTTC. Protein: CASSSYRISLAGGGYEQYF.